The rows below give T cell receptor beta chains drawn from one sample of a study of blood T cell repertoires in COVID-19. The table came from immunoSEQ multiplex PCR; TCRdb's copy has only in-frame clones and leaves some out. The sample has about 63,000 clones; around nine tenths are singletons. The sequenced sample consisted of peripheral blood. The receptors stem from a woman aged 80 or over with acute or convalescent COVID-19. Each CDR3 is given with its conserved first and last residue. Fields, in order: D gene, V gene, CDR3 length, J gene, clone size, CDR3 DNA, CDR3 protein. D genes are given only for firm matches. Clone size is shown for a subset of rows, as once, few, many or a class of expanded clone.

D gene: NA
V gene: TRBV7-9
CDR3 length: 14
J gene: TRBJ1-6
clone size: NA
CDR3 DNA: TGTGCCAGCACCTTAAAGGGGATAGGCTCACCCCTCCACTTT
CDR3 protein: CASTLKGIGSPLHF

D gene: NA
V gene: TRBV28
CDR3 length: 14
J gene: TRBJ1-1
clone size: NA
CDR3 DNA: TGTGCCAGCAAAGAGGGAACGGGGAACACTGAAGCTTTCTTT
CDR3 protein: CASKEGTGNTEAFF

D gene: TRBD1
V gene: TRBV6-2/TRBV6-3
CDR3 length: 17
J gene: TRBJ1-1
clone size: NA
CDR3 DNA: TGTGCCAGCAGTTACTCGGGGGACAGGGCGATGAACACTGAAGCTTTCTTT
CDR3 protein: CASSYSGDRAMNTEAFF

D gene: NA
V gene: TRBV2
CDR3 length: 14
J gene: TRBJ2-7
clone size: NA
CDR3 DNA: TGTGCCAGCAGCCCTTCGGGGGTTAACGACGAGCAGTACTTC
CDR3 protein: CASSPSGVNDEQYF

D gene: NA
V gene: TRBV7-9
CDR3 length: 15
J gene: TRBJ2-2
clone size: few
CDR3 DNA: TGTGCCAGCAGCTTAATGGGGGCGGGCACCGGGGAGCTGTTTTTT
CDR3 protein: CASSLMGAGTGELFF

D gene: TRBD2
V gene: TRBV20-1
CDR3 length: 16
J gene: TRBJ2-1
clone size: NA
CDR3 DNA: TGCAGTGCTAGTGACCCGGCGACTAGCGGCTACAATGAGCAGTTCTTC
CDR3 protein: CSASDPATSGYNEQFF

D gene: NA
V gene: TRBV11-2
CDR3 length: 14
J gene: TRBJ1-1
clone size: NA
CDR3 DNA: TGTGCCAGCAGGACGGGACTTAAACGGACTGAAGCTTTCTTT
CDR3 protein: CASRTGLKRTEAFF

D gene: NA
V gene: TRBV10-1
CDR3 length: 14
J gene: TRBJ2-3
clone size: many
CDR3 DNA: TGCGCCAGCACCCGTCCCGGGGGCACAGATACGCAGTATTTT
CDR3 protein: CASTRPGGTDTQYF

D gene: NA
V gene: TRBV28
CDR3 length: 14
J gene: TRBJ1-1
clone size: NA
CDR3 DNA: TGTGCCAGCAGTCCCCTCAGGGTGAACACTGAAGCTTTCTTT
CDR3 protein: CASSPLRVNTEAFF

D gene: NA
V gene: TRBV24-1
CDR3 length: 15
J gene: TRBJ2-1
clone size: NA
CDR3 DNA: TGTGCCACCAGTCGTTCGCCGGGGGGCTCAAATGAGCAGTTCTTC
CDR3 protein: CATSRSPGGSNEQFF

D gene: NA
V gene: TRBV2
CDR3 length: 14
J gene: TRBJ1-4
clone size: NA
CDR3 DNA: TGTGCCAGCAGTCAGACAGTGGGGCAGGAAAAACTGTTTTTT
CDR3 protein: CASSQTVGQEKLFF

D gene: NA
V gene: TRBV3-1/TRBV3-2
CDR3 length: 15
J gene: TRBJ2-2
clone size: NA
CDR3 DNA: TGTGCCAGCAGCCCCTGGGACAAGAACACCGGGGAGCTGTTTTTT
CDR3 protein: CASSPWDKNTGELFF

D gene: NA
V gene: TRBV24-1
CDR3 length: 10
J gene: TRBJ1-5
clone size: NA
CDR3 DNA: TGTGCCACCGCCCTGCGACCCCAGCATTTT
CDR3 protein: CATALRPQHF

D gene: TRBD1
V gene: TRBV11-2
CDR3 length: 15
J gene: TRBJ1-6
clone size: few
CDR3 DNA: TGTGCCAGCAGGGAAGAGGGGGCCCGGAATTCACCCCTCCACTTT
CDR3 protein: CASREEGARNSPLHF

D gene: NA
V gene: TRBV19
CDR3 length: 14
J gene: TRBJ1-1
clone size: NA
CDR3 DNA: TGTGCCAGTAGTCACCGGGGGGACGGCACTGAAGCTTTCTTT
CDR3 protein: CASSHRGDGTEAFF

D gene: NA
V gene: TRBV5-1
CDR3 length: 18
J gene: TRBJ2-1
clone size: NA
CDR3 DNA: TGCGCCAGCAGCTTTCACCAAACAACTAGAAAAGCCTACAATGAGCAGTTCTTC
CDR3 protein: CASSFHQTTRKAYNEQFF

D gene: TRBD2
V gene: TRBV19
CDR3 length: 16
J gene: TRBJ2-3
clone size: NA
CDR3 DNA: TGTGCCAGTAGGGCGGGAGCGGGAGCGCGCACAGATACGCAGTATTTT
CDR3 protein: CASRAGAGARTDTQYF

D gene: NA
V gene: TRBV2
CDR3 length: 13
J gene: TRBJ1-2
clone size: NA
CDR3 DNA: TGTGCCAGCAGTAGAGACAGTAACTATGGCTACACCTTC
CDR3 protein: CASSRDSNYGYTF

D gene: NA
V gene: TRBV12-3/TRBV12-4
CDR3 length: 12
J gene: TRBJ2-7
clone size: NA
CDR3 DNA: TGTGCCAGCAACCAAGGGGGCTACGAGCAGTACTTC
CDR3 protein: CASNQGGYEQYF

D gene: TRBD1
V gene: TRBV29-1
CDR3 length: 18
J gene: TRBJ2-6
clone size: NA
CDR3 DNA: TGCAGCGTTGGGGGGTTTGGGACAGGCTCCTCTGGGGCCAACGTCCTGACTTTC
CDR3 protein: CSVGGFGTGSSGANVLTF

D gene: NA
V gene: TRBV5-5
CDR3 length: 14
J gene: TRBJ1-5
clone size: once
CDR3 DNA: TGTGCCAGCAGCCGGGGGTTTAGCAATCAGCCCCAGCATTTT
CDR3 protein: CASSRGFSNQPQHF

D gene: NA
V gene: TRBV24-1
CDR3 length: 16
J gene: TRBJ1-5
clone size: NA
CDR3 DNA: TGTGCCACCAGTGATGCAGGGTTTTCTAGCAATCAGCCCCAGCATTTT
CDR3 protein: CATSDAGFSSNQPQHF

D gene: TRBD2
V gene: TRBV5-4
CDR3 length: 15
J gene: TRBJ2-7
clone size: NA
CDR3 DNA: TGTGCCAGCAGATCCGGACTAGCGGGGGTCGGCGAGCAGTACTTC
CDR3 protein: CASRSGLAGVGEQYF

D gene: NA
V gene: TRBV9
CDR3 length: 15
J gene: TRBJ2-6
clone size: NA
CDR3 DNA: TGTGCCAGCAGCGTTACAACTACTGGGGCCAACGTCCTGACTTTC
CDR3 protein: CASSVTTTGANVLTF

D gene: NA
V gene: TRBV6-1
CDR3 length: 14
J gene: TRBJ1-4
clone size: NA
CDR3 DNA: TGTGCCAGCAGTGAAGGGACATCCTCCGAAAAACTGTTTTTT
CDR3 protein: CASSEGTSSEKLFF

D gene: TRBD1
V gene: TRBV20-1
CDR3 length: 10
J gene: TRBJ1-2
clone size: NA
CDR3 DNA: TGCAGTGCTGGGACAGCTGCTGACACCTTC
CDR3 protein: CSAGTAADTF

D gene: TRBD1
V gene: TRBV19
CDR3 length: 16
J gene: TRBJ1-2
clone size: NA
CDR3 DNA: TGTGCCAGTAGCGGCCTCCGGGACAGTGGACTATGGGGCTACACCTTC
CDR3 protein: CASSGLRDSGLWGYTF

D gene: TRBD1
V gene: TRBV5-5
CDR3 length: 14
J gene: TRBJ2-3
clone size: NA
CDR3 DNA: TGTGCCAGCAGCCCAGGGACAGGCACAGATACGCAGTATTTT
CDR3 protein: CASSPGTGTDTQYF

D gene: TRBD1
V gene: TRBV6-5
CDR3 length: 14
J gene: TRBJ1-5
clone size: many
CDR3 DNA: TGTGCCAGCAGTTGGACAGGGGCGGATCAGCCCCAGCATTTT
CDR3 protein: CASSWTGADQPQHF

D gene: NA
V gene: TRBV7-2
CDR3 length: 12
J gene: TRBJ1-5
clone size: NA
CDR3 DNA: TGTGCCAGCACCTCATTCGGGCAGCCCCAGCATTTT
CDR3 protein: CASTSFGQPQHF

D gene: TRBD1
V gene: TRBV25-1
CDR3 length: 15
J gene: TRBJ1-2
clone size: NA
CDR3 DNA: TGTGCCAGCAGTGGGGGACAGGGTATGAACTATGGCTACACCTTC
CDR3 protein: CASSGGQGMNYGYTF

D gene: NA
V gene: TRBV18
CDR3 length: 15
J gene: TRBJ2-2
clone size: NA
CDR3 DNA: TGTGCCAGCTCACCCCAGCGGCGGGGCTCCGGGGAGCTGTTTTTT
CDR3 protein: CASSPQRRGSGELFF

D gene: NA
V gene: TRBV19
CDR3 length: 15
J gene: TRBJ1-6
clone size: NA
CDR3 DNA: TGTGCCAGTAGTATAGAATACAGGGTTACTTCACCCCTCCACTTT
CDR3 protein: CASSIEYRVTSPLHF

D gene: TRBD1
V gene: TRBV5-1
CDR3 length: 14
J gene: TRBJ2-2
clone size: few
CDR3 DNA: TGCGCCAGCAGGACAGGGGAGATATCGGGGGAGCTGTTTTTT
CDR3 protein: CASRTGEISGELFF

D gene: TRBD1
V gene: TRBV28
CDR3 length: 15
J gene: TRBJ1-1
clone size: once
CDR3 DNA: TGTGCCAGCAGTTCGCCCGGGACAGGGGGCACTGAAGCTTTCTTT
CDR3 protein: CASSSPGTGGTEAFF

D gene: NA
V gene: TRBV28
CDR3 length: 16
J gene: TRBJ2-7
clone size: NA
CDR3 DNA: TGTGCCAGCAGTTTAAGCTTTACAGAACACTCCTACGAGCAGTACTTC
CDR3 protein: CASSLSFTEHSYEQYF

D gene: NA
V gene: TRBV18
CDR3 length: 14
J gene: TRBJ1-2
clone size: NA
CDR3 DNA: TGTGCCAGCTCCCTAGCGGGGGCTGGGTATGGCTACACCTTC
CDR3 protein: CASSLAGAGYGYTF

D gene: TRBD2
V gene: TRBV27
CDR3 length: 16
J gene: TRBJ2-3
clone size: NA
CDR3 DNA: TGTGCCAGCAGTTTAGGTCTCGGGGGGAGCACAGATACGCAGTATTTT
CDR3 protein: CASSLGLGGSTDTQYF

D gene: NA
V gene: TRBV27
CDR3 length: 13
J gene: TRBJ2-1
clone size: NA
CDR3 DNA: TGTGCCAGCAGTCTAAGCTCCTACAATGAGCAGTTCTTC
CDR3 protein: CASSLSSYNEQFF

D gene: NA
V gene: TRBV7-8
CDR3 length: 16
J gene: TRBJ2-5
clone size: NA
CDR3 DNA: TGTGCCAGCAGCTTAAGCGCAGGGAGGCTCCAAGAGACCCAGTACTTC
CDR3 protein: CASSLSAGRLQETQYF

D gene: NA
V gene: TRBV11-2
CDR3 length: 14
J gene: TRBJ2-3
clone size: NA
CDR3 DNA: TGTGCCAGCACCTTCGGCGGGTTCACAGATACGCAGTATTTT
CDR3 protein: CASTFGGFTDTQYF

D gene: TRBD1
V gene: TRBV5-1
CDR3 length: 15
J gene: TRBJ1-2
clone size: few
CDR3 DNA: TGCGCCAGCAGCTTGGACGGGACAGCGCCCTATGGCTACACCTTC
CDR3 protein: CASSLDGTAPYGYTF

D gene: TRBD1
V gene: TRBV30
CDR3 length: 14
J gene: TRBJ1-6
clone size: NA
CDR3 DNA: TGTGCCTGGGCACAGGGGGCAGAAAGTTCACCCCTCCACTTT
CDR3 protein: CAWAQGAESSPLHF

D gene: TRBD1
V gene: TRBV2
CDR3 length: 13
J gene: TRBJ1-2
clone size: NA
CDR3 DNA: TGTGCCAGCAGTGGACAGGGAAACTATGGCTACACCTTC
CDR3 protein: CASSGQGNYGYTF

D gene: NA
V gene: TRBV5-1
CDR3 length: 13
J gene: TRBJ1-6
clone size: NA
CDR3 DNA: TGCGCCAGCAGCTCCGGCGGGGGGGAGACCCTCCACTTT
CDR3 protein: CASSSGGGETLHF

D gene: TRBD2
V gene: TRBV7-2
CDR3 length: 19
J gene: TRBJ2-1
clone size: NA
CDR3 DNA: TGTGCCAGCAGCTTAATGGTCTTCACTAGCGGGAGAGCAGCCAATGAGCAGTTCTTC
CDR3 protein: CASSLMVFTSGRAANEQFF

D gene: TRBD1
V gene: TRBV28
CDR3 length: 15
J gene: TRBJ1-1
clone size: NA
CDR3 DNA: TGTGCCAGCTCCGAAGGGGGCGCGATGAACACTGAAGCTTTCTTT
CDR3 protein: CASSEGGAMNTEAFF

D gene: TRBD1
V gene: TRBV19
CDR3 length: 14
J gene: TRBJ1-1
clone size: NA
CDR3 DNA: TGTGCCAGTAGTATTCAGGGGGGAAACACTGAAGCTTTCTTT
CDR3 protein: CASSIQGGNTEAFF

D gene: TRBD1
V gene: TRBV19
CDR3 length: 15
J gene: TRBJ1-5
clone size: NA
CDR3 DNA: TGTGCCAGTAGTCCAAAAGGACAGGGGGAGAAGCCCCAGCATTTT
CDR3 protein: CASSPKGQGEKPQHF

D gene: TRBD1
V gene: TRBV6-6
CDR3 length: 15
J gene: TRBJ1-2
clone size: NA
CDR3 DNA: TGTGCCAGCAGTTTGTTGACAGGGAAATACTATGGCTACACCTTC
CDR3 protein: CASSLLTGKYYGYTF

D gene: NA
V gene: TRBV5-1
CDR3 length: 16
J gene: TRBJ2-2
clone size: NA
CDR3 DNA: TGCGCCAGCAGCTCGTCCGACAGAAGAAACACCGGGGAGCTGTTTTTT
CDR3 protein: CASSSSDRRNTGELFF

D gene: NA
V gene: TRBV7-3
CDR3 length: 13
J gene: TRBJ1-1
clone size: NA
CDR3 DNA: TGTGCCAGCAGTCTGCAGGTGAACACTGAAGCTTTCTTT
CDR3 protein: CASSLQVNTEAFF

D gene: NA
V gene: TRBV29-1
CDR3 length: 15
J gene: TRBJ1-2
clone size: NA
CDR3 DNA: TGCAGCGTCGACACCGGGATCTCCGGCGACTATGGCTACACCTTC
CDR3 protein: CSVDTGISGDYGYTF

D gene: TRBD1
V gene: TRBV5-1
CDR3 length: 18
J gene: TRBJ1-6
clone size: NA
CDR3 DNA: TGCGCCAGCAGCTTGGCCGTCAGGGGGCAGACGTATAATTCACCCCTCCACTTT
CDR3 protein: CASSLAVRGQTYNSPLHF

D gene: NA
V gene: TRBV28
CDR3 length: 14
J gene: TRBJ1-2
clone size: once
CDR3 DNA: TGTGCCAGCAGTTTCCTAATCAGGGATGGTGGCTACACCTTC
CDR3 protein: CASSFLIRDGGYTF

D gene: NA
V gene: TRBV7-2
CDR3 length: 15
J gene: TRBJ2-3
clone size: NA
CDR3 DNA: TGTGCCAGCAGCCTGAACCCGGGACAACCAGATACGCAGTATTTT
CDR3 protein: CASSLNPGQPDTQYF

D gene: NA
V gene: TRBV12-3/TRBV12-4
CDR3 length: 12
J gene: TRBJ2-5
clone size: NA
CDR3 DNA: TGTGCCAGCAGAGAAGCCCCAGGGACCCAGTACTTC
CDR3 protein: CASREAPGTQYF

D gene: NA
V gene: TRBV12-3/TRBV12-4
CDR3 length: 12
J gene: TRBJ2-7
clone size: few
CDR3 DNA: TGTGCCAGCACCCTTCTAGGCTACGAGCAGTACTTC
CDR3 protein: CASTLLGYEQYF

D gene: NA
V gene: TRBV6-5
CDR3 length: 13
J gene: TRBJ1-2
clone size: NA
CDR3 DNA: TGTGCCAGCAGCCCCCCGGGAGTACATGGCTACACCTTC
CDR3 protein: CASSPPGVHGYTF